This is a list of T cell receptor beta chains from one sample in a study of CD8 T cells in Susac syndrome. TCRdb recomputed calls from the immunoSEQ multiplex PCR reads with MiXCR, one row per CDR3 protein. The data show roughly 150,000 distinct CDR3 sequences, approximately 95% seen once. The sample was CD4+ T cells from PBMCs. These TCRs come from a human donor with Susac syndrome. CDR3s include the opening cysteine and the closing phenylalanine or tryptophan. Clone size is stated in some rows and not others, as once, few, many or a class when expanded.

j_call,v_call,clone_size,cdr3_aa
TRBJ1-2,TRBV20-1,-,CSARQLAQVDGYTF
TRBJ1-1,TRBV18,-,CATRTDTEAFF
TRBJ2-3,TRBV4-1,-,CASSRGTSGTFSTDTQYF
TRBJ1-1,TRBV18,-,CASSPELVRANTEAFF
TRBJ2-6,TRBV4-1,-,CASSQDWRAGGSGANVLTF
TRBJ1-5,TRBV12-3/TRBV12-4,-,CASSRLGGPNQPQHF
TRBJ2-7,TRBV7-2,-,CASSFGPREEQYF
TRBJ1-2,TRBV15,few,CATSRPPGYGYTF
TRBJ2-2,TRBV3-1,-,CASSQGTTTGELFF
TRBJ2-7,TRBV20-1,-,CSATTSGPYEQYF
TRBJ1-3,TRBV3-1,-,CASSQTGQGRMDNTIYF
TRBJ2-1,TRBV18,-,CASSPRASEDEQFF
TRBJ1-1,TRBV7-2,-,CASSVHDRLNTEAFF
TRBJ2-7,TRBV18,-,CASSRGTGAYEQYF
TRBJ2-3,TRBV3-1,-,CASSQRSLDTQYF
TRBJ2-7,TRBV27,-,CASRSTPGQVYEQYF
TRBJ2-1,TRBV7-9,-,CASSPIALLGEQFF
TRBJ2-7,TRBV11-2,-,CASSSPEGRPSYEQYF
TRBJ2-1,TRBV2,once,CASRALAGGPFNEQFF
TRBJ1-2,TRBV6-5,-,CASSQTPDSYGYTF
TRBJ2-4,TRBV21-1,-,CASSKTLGIQYF
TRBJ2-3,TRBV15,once,CATSRDRAGEDTQYF
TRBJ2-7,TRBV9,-,CASSVGSSPYEQYF
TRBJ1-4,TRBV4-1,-,CASSQVQINEKLFF
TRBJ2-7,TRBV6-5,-,CASSYSIQSGEQYF
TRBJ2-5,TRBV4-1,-,CASSQVGPRETQYF
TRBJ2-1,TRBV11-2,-,CASTRQGNYNEQFF
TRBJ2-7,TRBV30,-,CAWSPCRAGGVHEQYF
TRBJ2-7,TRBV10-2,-,CASSDPGNEQYF
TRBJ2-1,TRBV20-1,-,CSALSGRLPQEQFF
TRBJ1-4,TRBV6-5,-,CASSYLGGENEKLFF
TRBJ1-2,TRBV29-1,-,CSVEAGPYGYTF
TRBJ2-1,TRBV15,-,CATSTYEAGERNEQFF
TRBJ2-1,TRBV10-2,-,CASSGTSGNYNEQFF
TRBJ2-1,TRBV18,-,CASSPTSGRSEQFF
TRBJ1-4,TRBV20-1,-,CSASVGADDEKLFF
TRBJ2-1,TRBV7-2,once,CASSRSTGGGNEQFF
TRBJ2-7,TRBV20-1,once,CSAGVASTSYEQYF
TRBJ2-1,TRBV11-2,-,CASSLDIGSSYNEQFF
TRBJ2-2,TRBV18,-,CASSLLPDNTGELFF
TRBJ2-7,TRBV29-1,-,CSSSAGAHYEQYF
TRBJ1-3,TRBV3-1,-,CASSFDSTGNTIYF
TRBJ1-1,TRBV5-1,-,CASRDPGSFQASTEAFF
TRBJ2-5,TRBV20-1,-,CSAPQGGEATQYF
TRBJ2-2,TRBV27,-,CASSPYRGNTGELFF
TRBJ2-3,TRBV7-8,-,CASSLGVPGDTQYF